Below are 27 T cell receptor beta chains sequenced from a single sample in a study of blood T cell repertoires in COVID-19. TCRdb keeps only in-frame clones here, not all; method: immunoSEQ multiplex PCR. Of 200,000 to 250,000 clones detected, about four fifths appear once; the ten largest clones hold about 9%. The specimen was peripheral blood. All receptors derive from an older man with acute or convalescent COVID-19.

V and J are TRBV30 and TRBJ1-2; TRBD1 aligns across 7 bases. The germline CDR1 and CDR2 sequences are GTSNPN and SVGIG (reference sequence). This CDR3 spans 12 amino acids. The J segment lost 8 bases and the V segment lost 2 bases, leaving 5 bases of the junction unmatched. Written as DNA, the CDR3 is TGTGCCTGGAGTTCCCAGGGGGGCGGCTACACCTTC. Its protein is CAWSSQGGGYTF.

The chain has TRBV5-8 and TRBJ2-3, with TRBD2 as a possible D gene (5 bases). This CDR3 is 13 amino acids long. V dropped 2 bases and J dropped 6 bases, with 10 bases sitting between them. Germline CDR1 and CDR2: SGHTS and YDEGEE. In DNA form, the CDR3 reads TGTGCCAGCAGCTTTCAGGACTTTGATACGCAGTATTTT. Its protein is CASSFQDFDTQYF.

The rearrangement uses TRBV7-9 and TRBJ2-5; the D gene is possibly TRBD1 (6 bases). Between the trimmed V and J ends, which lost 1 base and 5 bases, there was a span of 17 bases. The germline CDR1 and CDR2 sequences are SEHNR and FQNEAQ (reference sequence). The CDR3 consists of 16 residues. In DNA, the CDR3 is TGTGCCAGCAGCTTAGTATTCGGCCGAGACAGGGAGACCCAGTACTTC. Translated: CASSLVFGRDRETQYF.

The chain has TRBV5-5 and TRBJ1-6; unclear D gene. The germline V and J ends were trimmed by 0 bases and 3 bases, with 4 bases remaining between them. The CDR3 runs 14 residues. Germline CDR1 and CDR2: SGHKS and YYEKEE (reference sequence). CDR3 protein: CASSLDGYNSPLHF. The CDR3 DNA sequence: TGTGCCAGCAGCTTGGACGGCTATAATTCACCCCTCCACTTT. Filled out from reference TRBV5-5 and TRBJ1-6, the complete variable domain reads DAGVTQSPTHLIKTRGQQVTLRCSPISGHKSVSWYQQVLGQGPQFIFQYYEKEERGRGNFPDRFSARQFPNYSSELNVNALLLGDSALYLCASSLDGYNSPLHFGNGTRLTVT.

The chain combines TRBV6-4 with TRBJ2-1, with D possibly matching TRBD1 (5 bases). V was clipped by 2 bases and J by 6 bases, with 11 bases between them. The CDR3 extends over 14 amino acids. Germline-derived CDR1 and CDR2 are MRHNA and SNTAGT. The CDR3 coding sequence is TGTGCCAGCAGTGACGCCCAAAGGGGCAATGAGCAGTTCTTC. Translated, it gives CASSDAQRGNEQFF.

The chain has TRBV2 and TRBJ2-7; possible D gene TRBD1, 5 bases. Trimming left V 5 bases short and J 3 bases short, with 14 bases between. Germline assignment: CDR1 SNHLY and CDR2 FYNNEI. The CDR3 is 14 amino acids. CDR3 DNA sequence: TGTGCCAGCAGTCAGGGAATCCCAGGCTACGAGCAGTACTTC. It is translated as CASSQGIPGYEQYF. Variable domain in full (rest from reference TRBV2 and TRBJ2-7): EPEVTQTPSHQVTQMGQEVILRCVPISNHLYFYWYRQILGQKVEFLVSFYNNEISEKSEIFDDQFSVERPDGSNFTLKIRSTKLEDSAMYFCASSQGIPGYEQYFGPGTRLTVT.

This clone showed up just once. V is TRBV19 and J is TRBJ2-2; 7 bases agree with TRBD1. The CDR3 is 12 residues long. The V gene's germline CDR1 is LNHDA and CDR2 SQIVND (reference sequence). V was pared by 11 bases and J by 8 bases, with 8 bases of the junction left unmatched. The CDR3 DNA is TGTGCCGCCAACAGGGGATTGGGGGAGCTGTTTTTT. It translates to CAANRGLGELFF.

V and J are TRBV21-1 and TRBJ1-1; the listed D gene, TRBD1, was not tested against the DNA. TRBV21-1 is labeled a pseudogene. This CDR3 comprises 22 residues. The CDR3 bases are TGTGCCAGCAGCACAGATACCCCGGGACAGGGGGCGTGGGCCCCCCGGAACACTGAAGCTTTCTTT. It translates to CASSTDTPGQGAWAPRNTEAFF.

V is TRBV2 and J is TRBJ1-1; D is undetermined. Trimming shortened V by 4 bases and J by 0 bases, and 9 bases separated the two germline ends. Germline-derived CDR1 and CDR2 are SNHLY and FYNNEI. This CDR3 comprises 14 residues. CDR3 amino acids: CASSARVVNTEAFF. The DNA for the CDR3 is TGTGCCAGCAGTGCCCGAGTAGTGAACACTGAAGCTTTCTTT.

In nucleotides, the CDR3 is TGCGCCAGCAGCCCCGGGACAGCCCCAGATACGCAGTATTTT. Protein: CASSPGTAPDTQYF. The gene calls are TRBV5-1 and TRBJ2-3; TRBD1 matches 7 bases. The CDR3 has 14 amino acids. The V and J ends lost 4 bases and 4 bases, in that order; junction bases with no gene match: 6. Germline V gene lookup returns CDR1 SGHRS and CDR2 YFSETQ.

As DNA, the CDR3 is TGTGCCAGCAGCTTTGACAGGAGCTCTGGAAACACCATATATTTT. As protein: CASSFDRSSGNTIYF. The chain is built from TRBV7-6 and TRBJ1-3; TRBD1 is a possible D gene (6 bases). The V end was cut by 3 bases, the J end by 0 bases, with 9 bases between. In germline, CDR1 is SGHVS, CDR2 FNYEAQ. The CDR3 sequence is 15 residues long.

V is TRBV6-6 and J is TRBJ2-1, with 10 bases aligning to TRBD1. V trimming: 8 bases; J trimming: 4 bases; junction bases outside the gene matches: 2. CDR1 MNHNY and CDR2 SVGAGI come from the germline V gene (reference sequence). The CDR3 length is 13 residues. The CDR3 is CASGTGDYNEQFF. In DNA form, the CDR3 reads TGTGCCAGCGGGACAGGGGATTACAATGAGCAGTTCTTC.

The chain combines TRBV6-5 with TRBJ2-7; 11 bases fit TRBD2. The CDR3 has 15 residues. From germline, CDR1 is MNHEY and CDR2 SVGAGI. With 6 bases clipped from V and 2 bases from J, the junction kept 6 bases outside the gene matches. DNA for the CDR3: TGTGCCAGCAGCCGCGGGACTAGCGGCCCCTACGAGCAGTACTTC. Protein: CASSRGTSGPYEQYF.

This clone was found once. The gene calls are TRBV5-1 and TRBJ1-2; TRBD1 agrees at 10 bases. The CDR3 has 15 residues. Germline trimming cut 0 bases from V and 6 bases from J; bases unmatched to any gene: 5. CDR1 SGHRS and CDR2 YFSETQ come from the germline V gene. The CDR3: CASSLGGTGVHGYTF. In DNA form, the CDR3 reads TGCGCCAGCAGCTTGGGCGGGACAGGGGTCCATGGCTACACCTTC.

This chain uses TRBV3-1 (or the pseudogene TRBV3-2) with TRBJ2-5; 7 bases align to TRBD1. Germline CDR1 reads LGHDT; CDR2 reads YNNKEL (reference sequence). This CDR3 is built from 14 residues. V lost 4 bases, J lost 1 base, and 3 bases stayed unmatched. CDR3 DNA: TGTGCCAGCAGCCGGCAGGGGGTCCAAGAGACCCAGTACTTC. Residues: CASSRQGVQETQYF.

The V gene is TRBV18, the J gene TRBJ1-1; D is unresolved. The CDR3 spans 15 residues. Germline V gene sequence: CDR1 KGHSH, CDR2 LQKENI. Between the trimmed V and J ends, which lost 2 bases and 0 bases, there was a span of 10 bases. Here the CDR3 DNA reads TGTGCCAGCTCACCAGAAAGAGGGTTGAACACTGAAGCTTTCTTT. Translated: CASSPERGLNTEAFF.

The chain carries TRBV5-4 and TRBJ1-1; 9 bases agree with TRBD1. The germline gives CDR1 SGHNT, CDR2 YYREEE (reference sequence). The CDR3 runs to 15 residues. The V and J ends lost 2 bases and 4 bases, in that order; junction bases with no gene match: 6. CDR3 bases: TGTGCCAGCAGCTTTCCGAGACAGGGGGTCACTGAAGCTTTCTTT. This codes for CASSFPRQGVTEAFF.

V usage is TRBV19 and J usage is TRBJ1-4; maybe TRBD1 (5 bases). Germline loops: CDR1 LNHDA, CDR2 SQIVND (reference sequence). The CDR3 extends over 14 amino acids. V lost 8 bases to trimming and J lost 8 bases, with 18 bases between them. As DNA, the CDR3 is TGTGCCAGTGCCCTAGGGAGGGGAGGCGAAAAACTGTTTTTT. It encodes CASALGRGGEKLFF.

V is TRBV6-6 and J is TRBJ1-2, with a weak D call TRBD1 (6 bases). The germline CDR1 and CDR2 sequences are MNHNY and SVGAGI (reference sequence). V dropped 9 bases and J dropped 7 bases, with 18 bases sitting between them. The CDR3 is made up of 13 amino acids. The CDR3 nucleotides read TGTGCCAGTACAGGGTGGGTAGTTCGTGGCTACACCTTC. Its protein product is CASTGWVVRGYTF.

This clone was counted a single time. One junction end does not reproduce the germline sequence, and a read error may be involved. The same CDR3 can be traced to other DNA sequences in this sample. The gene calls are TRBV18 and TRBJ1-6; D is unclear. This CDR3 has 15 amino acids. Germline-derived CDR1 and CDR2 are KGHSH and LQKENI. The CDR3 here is CASSPGRASNSPLHF. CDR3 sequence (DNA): TGCGCCAGCTCACCGGGGAGAGCGTCCAATTCACCCCTCCACTTT.

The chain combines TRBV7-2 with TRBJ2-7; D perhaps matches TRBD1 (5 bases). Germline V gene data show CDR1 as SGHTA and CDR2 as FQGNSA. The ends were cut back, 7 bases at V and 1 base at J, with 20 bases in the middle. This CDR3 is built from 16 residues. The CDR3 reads CASTQGPGFGSYEQYF. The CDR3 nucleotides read TGTGCCAGCACCCAGGGTCCCGGGTTCGGGTCCTACGAGCAGTACTTC.

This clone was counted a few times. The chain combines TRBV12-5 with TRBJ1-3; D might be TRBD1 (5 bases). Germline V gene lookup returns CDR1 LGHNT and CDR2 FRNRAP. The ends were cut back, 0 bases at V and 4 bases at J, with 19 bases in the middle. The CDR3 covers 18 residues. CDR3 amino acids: CASGLVLSSDRTGNTIYF. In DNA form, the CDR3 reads TGTGCTAGTGGTTTGGTACTTTCGTCCGACAGAACAGGAAACACCATATATTTT.

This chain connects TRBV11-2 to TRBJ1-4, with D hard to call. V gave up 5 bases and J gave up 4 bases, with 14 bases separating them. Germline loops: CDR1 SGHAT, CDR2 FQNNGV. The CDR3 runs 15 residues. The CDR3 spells CASSPRRGGNEKLFF. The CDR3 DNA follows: TGTGCCAGCAGCCCACGACGGGGAGGTAATGAAAAACTGTTTTTT.

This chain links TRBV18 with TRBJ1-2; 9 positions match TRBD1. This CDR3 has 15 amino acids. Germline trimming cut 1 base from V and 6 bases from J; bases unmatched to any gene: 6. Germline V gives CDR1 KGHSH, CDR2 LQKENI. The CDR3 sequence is CASSPLGTGKDGYTF. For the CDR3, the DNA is TGTGCCAGCTCACCACTCGGGACAGGGAAGGATGGCTACACCTTC.

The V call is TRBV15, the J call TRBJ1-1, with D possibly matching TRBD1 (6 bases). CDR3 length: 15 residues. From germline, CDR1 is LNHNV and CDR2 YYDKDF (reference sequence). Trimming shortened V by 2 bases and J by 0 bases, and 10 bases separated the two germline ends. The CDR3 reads CATSRNRAMNTEAFF. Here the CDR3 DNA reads TGTGCCACCAGCAGAAACAGGGCAATGAACACTGAAGCTTTCTTT.

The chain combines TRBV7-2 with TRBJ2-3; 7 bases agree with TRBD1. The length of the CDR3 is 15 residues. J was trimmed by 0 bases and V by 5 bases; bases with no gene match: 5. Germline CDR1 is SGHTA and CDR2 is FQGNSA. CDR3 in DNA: TGTGCCAGCAGCACCCGACAGGGAAGCACAGATACGCAGTATTTT. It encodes CASSTRQGSTDTQYF.

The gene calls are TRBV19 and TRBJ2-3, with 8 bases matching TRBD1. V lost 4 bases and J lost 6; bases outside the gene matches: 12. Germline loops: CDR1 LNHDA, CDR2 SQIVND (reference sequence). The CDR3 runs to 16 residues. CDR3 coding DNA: TGTGCCAGTAGTACGGGACAGGCAGTTCGAATGGATACGCAGTATTTT. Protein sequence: CASSTGQAVRMDTQYF.